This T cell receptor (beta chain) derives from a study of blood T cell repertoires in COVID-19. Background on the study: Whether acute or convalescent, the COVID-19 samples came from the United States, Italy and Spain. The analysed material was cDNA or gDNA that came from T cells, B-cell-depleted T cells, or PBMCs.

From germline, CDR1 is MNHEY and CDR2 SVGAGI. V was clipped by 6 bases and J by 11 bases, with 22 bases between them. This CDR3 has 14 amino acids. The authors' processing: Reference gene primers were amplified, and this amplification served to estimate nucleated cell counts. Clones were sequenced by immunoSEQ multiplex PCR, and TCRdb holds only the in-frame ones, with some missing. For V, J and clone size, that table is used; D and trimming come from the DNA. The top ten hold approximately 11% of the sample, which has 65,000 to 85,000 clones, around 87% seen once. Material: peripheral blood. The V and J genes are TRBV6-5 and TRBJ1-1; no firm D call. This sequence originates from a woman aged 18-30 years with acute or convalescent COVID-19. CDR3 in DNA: TGTGCCAGCAGCGAGACTTTTCTTGTGGAGTGGGCTTTCTTT. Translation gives CASSETFLVEWAFF.